In its sample, the clone carrying this T cell receptor beta chain was seen once. V dropped 4 bases and J dropped 6 bases, with 10 bases sitting between them. CDR1 is SGHTA, CDR2 FQGTGA, per germline. The CDR3 is 13 residues long. As originally analysed: Amplified reference gene primers provided the basis for estimating nucleated cell counts. This table comes from immunoSEQ multiplex PCR, and its TCRdb copy is limited to in-frame clones, with some not included. D and trimming were read from the DNA, whereas the V and J calls and clone size are those reported in that table. The sample contains some 270,000 clones, roughly 86% of which appear only once. Participants were aged about 18 to 89 years from more than 20 US areas. This record belongs to a study of blood T cell repertoires in COVID-19. About the research overall: Specimens from acute and convalescent COVID-19 originated in the United States, Italy and Spain. T cells, B-cell-depleted T cells, or PBMCs supplied cDNA or gDNA.

This receptor was obtained from a woman aged 55-69 years who had recovered from COVID-19. The specimen was PBMCs or T cells enriched from blood (not recorded which). V gene TRBV7-3 combines with J gene TRBJ1-5; TRBD1 might be the D (5 bases). CDR3: CASSSGYGQPQHF. CDR3 in DNA: TGTGCCAGCAGCTCAGGGTATGGTCAGCCCCAGCATTTT.